A selection of T cell receptor beta chains follows, all from one sample in a study of T cells in Graves' hyperthyroidism and ophthalmopathy. TCRdb reanalysed the multiplex PCR reads using MiXCR and keeps one entry per CDR3 protein. The data hold 550,000 to 800,000 distinct CDR3 sequences, with roughly 15% observed a single time. Sequenced input: blood. Receptors were obtained from a man aged 18 to 30 with Graves' hyperthyroidism. CDR3s leave out the opening cysteine and the closing phenylalanine or tryptophan. D genes are given only for firm matches. Some rows mark clone size as missing; the rest say once, few, many or name a class of expanded clone.

NA many TRBJ1-2 TRBV2 ASSGPGGGYT
NA few TRBJ2-1 TRBV28 ASSFLGASYNEQF
NA many TRBJ2-6 TRBV28 ASSIIGSGANVLT
TRBD1 NA TRBJ2-4 TRBV18 ASSLPPGGVGNIQY
NA many TRBJ2-7 TRBV28 ASNERSSYEQY
TRBD1 NA TRBJ2-7 TRBV28 ASSLADRGHEQY
TRBD2 few TRBJ2-1 TRBV11-2 ASSFLAGVDEQF
TRBD1 few TRBJ1-1 TRBV29-1 SVAGTGVTNTEAF
TRBD1 NA TRBJ2-4 TRBV6-1 ASSRPGQGGGLAKNIQY
NA NA TRBJ2-7 TRBV20-1 SARVGIAGSTAGLFGEQY
NA few TRBJ2-4 TRBV15 ATGGGGAGAKNIQY
TRBD2 NA TRBJ2-1 TRBV10-3 AIRSSSGPNEQF
NA many TRBJ2-3 TRBV20-1 SARALGGGLISTDTQY
NA NA TRBJ1-5 TRBV25-1 ASSESRGGSNQPQH
NA NA TRBJ1-5 TRBV5-1 ASSFEGGGQPQH
NA many TRBJ1-1 TRBV2 ASSREGKAF
NA many TRBJ1-5 TRBV28 ASSFRGRYTDQPQH
TRBD2 NA TRBJ2-7 TRBV4-1 ASSQGTSGRYEQY
NA many TRBJ2-3 TRBV7-9 ASSPGVGRDTDTQY
TRBD1 few TRBJ1-2 TRBV3-1 ASSQGPDWDRAQGPYGYT
NA few TRBJ2-3 TRBV20-1 SARDLGGSTDTQY
NA NA TRBJ2-1 TRBV28 ASSLFRGNEQF
TRBD1 many TRBJ2-2 TRBV11-1 ASIQGSGGPDTGELF
TRBD2 NA TRBJ2-3 TRBV7-2 ASSGAGGPDTQY
NA NA TRBJ2-3 TRBV4-2 ASSQEATDTQY
NA once TRBJ1-3 TRBV28 ASSSHSPTDYSGNTIY
NA few TRBJ2-1 TRBV20-1 SASPVTPEVSYNEQF
NA NA TRBJ1-5 TRBV25-1 ASRQDNYQPQH
TRBD2 many TRBJ2-1 TRBV11-3 ASSPSGSPNEQF
NA many TRBJ1-1 TRBV2 ASSRLMNTEAF
NA few TRBJ2-7 TRBV27 ASSLIRGWEQY
NA few TRBJ2-1 TRBV7-2 ASSLGYRVGEQF
TRBD2 many TRBJ2-7 TRBV28 ASSLRASGDYEQY
TRBD2 many TRBJ2-7 TRBV2 ASSESSGRIHEQY
NA few TRBJ1-6 TRBV5-5 ASSLGARRDNSPLH
NA few TRBJ2-1 TRBV11-2 ASQTSYNEQF
NA NA TRBJ2-7 TRBV6-5 ASSFGATYEQY
TRBD1 many TRBJ2-7 TRBV7-2 ASSRNTGVYYEQY
TRBD1 few TRBJ1-5 TRBV28 AGSWAATGGDQPQH
NA few TRBJ2-2 TRBV7-9 ASSPSRVRNTGELF
NA many TRBJ2-1 TRBV29-1 SVQAASRDEQF
NA many TRBJ2-2 TRBV28 ASSLSGNTGELF
TRBD2 many TRBJ2-3 TRBV27 ASRPGTSKADTQY
NA many TRBJ2-3 TRBV27 ASSLAAVPTDTQY
NA few TRBJ2-1 TRBV5-1 ASKQGAHNEQF
TRBD1 many TRBJ2-7 TRBV12-3/TRBV12-4 ASSLGPGQGFGEQY
TRBD1 NA TRBJ2-4 TRBV29-1 SVLGQDAGIQY
NA many TRBJ2-5 TRBV10-2 ASSVPSAQETQY
NA many TRBJ1-1 TRBV18 ASTTQGLNTEAF
TRBD2 many TRBJ2-7 TRBV3-1 ASSRNRGLAGVSEQY